One and the same sample provided the 3 T cell receptor beta chains below, sequenced in a study of T cells after yellow fever vaccination. MiXCR was run by TCRdb on the 5' RACE reads, yielding one entry per CDR3 protein. The top ten clones hold 15% to 20% of a sample with about 580,000 distinct CDR3 sequences, about 15% of them seen once. The source was PBMCs, collected 5 days after the first yellow fever vaccination. The receptors were sampled from a man aged 18 to 30 who received the YFV17D yellow fever vaccine.

The J gene is TRBJ2-7, the V gene TRBV18, with 10 positions matching TRBD1. CDR3 length: 17 amino acids. Germline CDR1 reads KGHSH; CDR2 reads LQKENI. The V and J ends lost 2 bases and 4 bases, in that order; junction bases with no gene match: 11. In DNA form, the CDR3 reads TGTGCCAGCTCACCAGAAGACCTCCGGGACAGGGGATACGAGCAGTACTTC. It encodes CASSPEDLRDRGYEQYF. The full variable domain, rest sourced from reference TRBV18 and TRBJ2-7, is NAGVMQNPRHLVRRRGQEARLRCSPMKGHSHVYWYRQLPEEGLKFMVYLQKENIIDESGMPKERFSAEFPKEGPSILRIQQVVRGDSAAYFCASSPEDLRDRGYEQYFGPGTRLTVT.

The chain is built from TRBV5-1 and TRBJ2-3; 8 nucleotides align to TRBD2. The CDR3 totals 15 residues. The trim removed 3 bases at V and 4 bases at J, leaving 7 bases unmatched. The germline CDR1 and CDR2 sequences are SGHRS and YFSETQ. The CDR3 protein is CASSWTGGPADTQYF. The CDR3 coding sequence is TGCGCCAGCAGCTGGACGGGGGGGCCAGCAGATACGCAGTATTTT. The full variable domain, with the rest looked up from reference TRBV5-1 and TRBJ2-3, is KAGVTQTPRYLIKTRGQQVTLSCSPISGHRSVSWYQQTPGQGLQFLFEYFSETQRNKGNFPGRFSGRQFSNSRSEMNVSTLELGDSALYLCASSWTGGPADTQYFGPGTRLTVL.

This sequence joins TRBV28 and TRBJ2-7; TRBD2 matches 8 bases. CDR1 MDHEN and CDR2 SYDVKM come from the germline V gene. Losses at the gene ends were 5 bases for V and 3 bases for J; bases not matched to a gene: 9. The CDR3 spans 15 residues. The CDR3 nucleotides read TGTGCCAGCAGTACTCCGAGCGGGAGAGTCTACGAGCAGTACTTC. Amino acids: CASSTPSGRVYEQYF.